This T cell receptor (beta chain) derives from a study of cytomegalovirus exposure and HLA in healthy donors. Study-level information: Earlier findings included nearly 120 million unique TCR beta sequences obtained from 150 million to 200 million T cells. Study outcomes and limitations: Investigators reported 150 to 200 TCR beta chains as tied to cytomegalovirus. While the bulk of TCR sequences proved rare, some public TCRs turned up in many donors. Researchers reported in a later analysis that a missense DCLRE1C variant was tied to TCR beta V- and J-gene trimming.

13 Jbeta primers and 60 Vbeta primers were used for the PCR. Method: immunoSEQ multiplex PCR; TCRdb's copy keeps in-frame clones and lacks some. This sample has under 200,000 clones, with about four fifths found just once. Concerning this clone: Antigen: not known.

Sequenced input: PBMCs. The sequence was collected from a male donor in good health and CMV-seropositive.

CDR3 sequence (DNA): TGCGCCAGCAGCTTGGCGGGGGAGAGGGATTCCGGCCTCCACTTT. This translates into CASSLAGERDSGLHF. The rearrangement uses TRBV5-1 and TRBJ1-6; TRBD1 is a possible D gene (5 bases). The V and J ends lost 0 bases and 15 bases respectively, with 19 bases between them. CDR1 and CDR2 (germline): SGHRS, YFSETQ. CDR3 length equals 15 residues.